This T cell receptor beta chain stems from a study of glioma-infiltrating T cells. Amplification of TCR alpha and beta CDR3 regions from RNA used iRepertoire nested multiplex PCR. One-step reverse transcription and amplification started from approximately 100-400 ng of tissue mRNA or PBMC total RNA. TCRdb re-called the multiplex PCR reads with MiXCR, one entry per CDR3 protein. In the table there are about 130,000 distinct CDR3 sequences, under 25% of which are singletons. This clonotype came up many times. The antigen remains undetermined. Study-level points and caveats: Non-neoplastic patients had below-expected tissue-blood divergence, while all gliomas exceeded expectation. Tissue and blood shared very few CDR3 sequences.

Germline CDR1 reads DFQATT; CDR2 reads SNEGSKA (reference sequence). The CDR3 has 13 amino acids. J lost 2 bases, V lost 6 bases, and 6 bases had no gene match. This receptor was taken from a human donor with low-grade glioma or glioblastoma, undergoing nonglioma brain surgery, or in good health (not recorded which). The sample consisted of glioma tissue, nonneoplastic brain tissue, or PBMCs (not recorded which). The rearrangement uses TRBV20-1 and TRBJ1-2; 7 nucleotides agree with TRBD1. The CDR3 reads CSAHGQANYGYTF. CDR3 bases: TGCAGTGCCCACGGACAGGCGAACTATGGCTACACCTTC.